The 26 T cell receptor beta chains given below trace back to one sample, sequenced in a study of blood T cell repertoires in COVID-19. Produced via immunoSEQ multiplex PCR; TCRdb's table is partial and in-frame only. Seen here are approximately 260,000 clones, around 90% observed once, and the top ten hold around 3.5%. Sequenced sample: peripheral blood. Every receptor here comes from a woman between 40 and 55 years old with acute or convalescent COVID-19.

This rearrangement joins TRBV5-5 to TRBJ1-2; D is unclear. The CDR3 contains 13 residues. The V end lost 0 bases, the J end lost 6 bases, and 9 bases lay between the germline ends. From germline, CDR1 is SGHKS and CDR2 YYEKEE (reference sequence). The CDR3 region is CASSLGLSNGYTF. The CDR3 region has the DNA TGTGCCAGCAGCTTGGGCTTGAGTAATGGCTACACCTTC.

The chain combines TRBV9 with TRBJ2-3; 7 bases align to TRBD1. CDR3 length: 16 residues. Germline-derived CDR1 and CDR2 are SGDLS and YYNGEE. The junction had 6 bases not matched to a gene; V was cut back by 2 bases and J by 0 bases. The CDR3 region is CASSVRTGPSTDTQYF. In DNA, the CDR3 is TGTGCCAGCAGCGTTCGGACAGGACCTAGCACAGATACGCAGTATTTT. Together with reference TRBV9 and TRBJ2-3, the CDR3 gives the full variable domain: DSGVTQTPKHLITATGQRVTLRCSPRSGDLSVYWYQQSLDQGLQFLIQYYNGEERAKGNILERFSAQQFPDLHSELNLSSLELGDSALYFCASSVRTGPSTDTQYFGPGTRLTVL.

The CDR3 coding sequence is TGTGCCAGTATCCCACAGTTGAACACTGAAGCTTTCTTT. It encodes CASIPQLNTEAFF. This sequence joins TRBV19 and TRBJ1-1; D not resolved. The CDR3 extends over 13 amino acids. From germline, CDR1 is LNHDA and CDR2 SQIVND (reference sequence). Trimming took 7 bases from V and 0 from J, leaving 9 bases between them.

The chain is built from TRBV7-2 and TRBJ1-1, with D maybe TRBD1 (5 bases). Trimming pared 5 bases from V and 4 bases from J, leaving 14 bases between. The CDR3 covers 14 residues. Germline loops: CDR1 SGHTA, CDR2 FQGNSA. CDR3 protein: CASSTQGYRTEAFF. CDR3 coding DNA: TGTGCCAGCAGCACCCAGGGTTACCGCACTGAAGCTTTCTTT.

This clone was recorded once. This rearrangement joins TRBV27 to TRBJ2-2; the match to TRBD2 covers 11 bases. Unmatched junction bases numbered 7, after V lost 1 base and J lost 6 bases. In germline, CDR1 is MNHEY, CDR2 SMNVEV (reference sequence). This CDR3 has 17 residues. This chain's CDR3 is CASSLYQLAGAAGELFF. CDR3 nucleotide sequence: TGTGCCAGCAGTTTATACCAACTAGCGGGGGCTGCCGGGGAGCTGTTTTTT.

Notes on this clone: It is unclear where the CDR3 begins or ends on the DNA, so no DNA is shown, and the CDR3 is as TCRdb lists it. CDR3 residues: CASSTSTGSNTEAFF. The chain carries TRBV27 and TRBJ1-1; TRBD1 is the table's D call and was not checked against the DNA. The CDR3 sequence runs 15 residues, both termini included. CDR1 is MNHEY, CDR2 SMNVEV, per germline (reference sequence).

The chain uses TRBV3-1 (or the pseudogene TRBV3-2) and TRBJ1-2; D uncertain. CDR3 length: 14 residues. The V gene lost 1 base and the J gene lost 1 base, with 7 bases spanning the gap. Germline V gene sequence: CDR1 LGHDT, CDR2 YNNKEL (reference sequence). The CDR3 DNA is TGTGCCAGCAGCCAAGGCGGGGATAACTATGGCTACACCTTC. Its protein product is CASSQGGDNYGYTF.

This clone appeared once. This rearrangement joins TRBV5-1 to TRBJ2-5; the match to TRBD1 covers 7 bases. J lost 1 base, V lost 6 bases, and 6 bases had no gene match. The germline CDR1 and CDR2 sequences are SGHRS and YFSETQ. This CDR3 contains 14 residues. CDR3 loop: CASNRDRTQETQYF. The CDR3 coding sequence is TGCGCCAGCAACAGGGACAGAACCCAAGAGACCCAGTACTTC.

The DNA for the CDR3 is TGTGCCAGCAGTTTAGGGGCCACCACTGAAGCTTTCTTT. It yields the protein CASSLGATTEAFF. V usage is TRBV12-3 or TRBV12-4 and J usage is TRBJ1-1; D unclear. This CDR3 contains 13 residues. With 1 base removed from V and 4 bases from J, the gap between germline ends came to 7 bases.

This clone was detected once. In the same sample, other DNA sequences code for this CDR3. The V gene is TRBV9, the J gene TRBJ2-3; 11 bases line up with TRBD2. After removal of 2 bases from V and 1 base from J, the junction contained 0 bases not matched to a gene. This CDR3 comprises 15 residues. Germline CDR1 reads SGDLS; CDR2 reads YYNGEE. Here the CDR3 DNA reads TGTGCCAGCAGCGTTAGCGGGGGGGGCACAGATACGCAGTATTTT. This encodes CASSVSGGGTDTQYF.

This chain connects TRBV4-1 to TRBJ2-5, with 9 bases identical to TRBD1. The V segment lost 2 bases and the J segment 3 bases; nucleotides outside the gene matches: 19. This CDR3 has 20 amino acids. Germline values: CDR1 MGHRA, CDR2 YSYEKL. The CDR3 DNA is TGCGCCAGCAGCCAAACCTCAAGCCCGTTAAGCCGGGACAGGGAAGAGACCCAGTACTTC. This gives the protein CASSQTSSPLSRDREETQYF.

V is TRBV5-4 and J is TRBJ2-5; the match to TRBD1 covers 8 bases. The CDR3 runs 15 residues. Trimming removed 2 bases from V and 5 bases from J; junction bases left unmatched: 8. CDR1 is SGHNT and CDR2 is YYREEE in the germline V gene (reference sequence). The CDR3 spells CASSFQRQGSETQYF. The CDR3 DNA follows: TGTGCCAGCAGCTTCCAGAGACAGGGGAGCGAGACCCAGTACTTC. Full variable domain (outside the CDR3, taken from reference TRBV5-4 and TRBJ2-5): ETGVTQSPTHLIKTRGQQVTLRCSSQSGHNTVSWYQQALGQGPQFIFQYYREEENGRGNFPPRFSGLQFPNYSSELNVNALELDDSALYLCASSFQRQGSETQYFGPGTRLLVL.

J is TRBJ1-1 and V is TRBV4-2; D perhaps matches TRBD1 (5 bases). Per the germline V gene, CDR1 is LGHNA and CDR2 is YNFKEQ. Trimming took off 11 bases at V and 1 base at J, with 14 bases between the two ends. The CDR3 covers 13 residues. DNA for the CDR3: TGTGCCCCCCCTCTGACAGAGAACACTGAAGCTTTCTTT. Protein sequence: CAPPLTENTEAFF.

The V and J genes are TRBV11-1 and TRBJ2-5; 7 bases agree with TRBD2. Looked up from germline, CDR1 is SGHAT and CDR2 is FQDESV (reference sequence). The CDR3 is made up of 14 amino acids. V was pared by 3 bases and J by 5 bases, with 6 bases of the junction left unmatched. The CDR3 protein is CASSLAGTMETQYF. The CDR3 nucleotides read TGTGCCAGCAGCTTGGCCGGGACTATGGAGACCCAGTACTTC.

The chain uses TRBV3-1 (or the pseudogene TRBV3-2) and TRBJ1-3; D is unresolved. V was clipped by 4 bases and J by 0 bases, with 13 bases between them. Per the germline V gene, CDR1 is LGHDT and CDR2 is YNNKEL (reference sequence). The CDR3 consists of 16 residues. In DNA, the CDR3 is TGTGCCAGCAGCCTCTTTACAGCAGTCTCTGGAAACACCATATATTTT. This translates into CASSLFTAVSGNTIYF.

This clone has only one observation. The chain employs TRBV5-1 and TRBJ1-1; TRBD1 agrees at 9 bases. The CDR3 is 14 residues long. Germline trimming cut 3 bases from V and 4 bases from J; bases unmatched to any gene: 4. Germline assignment: CDR1 SGHRS and CDR2 YFSETQ. In DNA, the CDR3 is TGCGCCAGCAGCTCAGGACAGGGGTTCACTGAAGCTTTCTTT. Protein: CASSSGQGFTEAFF.

The chain joins TRBV12-5 to TRBJ1-2; 10 nucleotides agree with TRBD1. CDR1 and CDR2 from the germline V gene are LGHNT and FRNRAP. Unmatched junction bases numbered 20, after V lost 1 base and J lost 0 bases. The length of the CDR3 is 22 residues. The CDR3 region is CASGLAFVQVGTGATPNYGYTF. The DNA for the CDR3 is TGTGCTAGTGGTTTGGCATTTGTTCAGGTCGGGACAGGGGCGACTCCTAACTATGGCTACACCTTC.

The gene calls are TRBV5-6 and TRBJ1-2; 7 bases align to TRBD1. There are 15 residues in the CDR3. V lost 6 bases to trimming and J lost 4 bases; unmatched junction nucleotides: 12. Germline V gene data show CDR1 as SGHDT and CDR2 as YYEEEE. The chain's CDR3 is CASTIGQEEVYGYTF. As DNA, the CDR3 is TGTGCCAGCACCATAGGACAGGAGGAGGTCTATGGCTACACCTTC. The whole variable domain, filled in from reference TRBV5-6 and TRBJ1-2, reads DAGVTQSPTHLIKTRGQQVTLRCSPKSGHDTVSWYQQALGQGPQFIFQYYEEEERQRGNFPDRFSGHQFPNYSSELNVNALLLGDSALYLCASTIGQEEVYGYTFGSGTRLTVV.

V gene TRBV3-1 (or the pseudogene TRBV3-2) combines with J gene TRBJ1-5, with D possibly TRBD1 on 5 matching bases. Germline V gives CDR1 LGHDT, CDR2 YNNKEL (reference sequence). V was shortened by 4 bases and J by 2 bases, with 12 bases between the two germline ends. This CDR3 contains 15 residues. The CDR3 DNA is TGTGCCAGCAGCCTTGGCAGGGAAGGCAATCAGCCCCAGCATTTT. It codes for CASSLGREGNQPQHF.

V and J are TRBV27 and TRBJ1-2, with D perhaps matching TRBD1 (6 bases). The CDR3 sequence is 13 residues long. V lost 5 bases and J 6 bases, leaving 13 bases between the germline ends. Germline V gene sequence: CDR1 MNHEY, CDR2 SMNVEV (reference sequence). The CDR3 protein is CASSRLTGNGYTF. The CDR3 DNA follows: TGTGCCAGCAGTAGACTGACAGGAAATGGCTACACCTTC.

V and J are TRBV3-1 (or the pseudogene TRBV3-2) and TRBJ2-1, with D maybe TRBD1 (6 bases). This CDR3 is built from 17 residues. Trimming stripped 4 bases from V and 2 bases from J, with 18 bases between. Germline-derived CDR1 and CDR2 are LGHDT and YNNKEL (reference sequence). CDR3 region: CASSLGLTGKTYNEQFF. DNA for the CDR3: TGTGCCAGCAGCCTTGGGTTAACAGGGAAGACCTACAATGAGCAGTTCTTC.

The chain is built from TRBV29-1 and TRBJ1-2; possible D gene TRBD1, 5 bases. Trimming removed 4 bases at V and 3 bases at J, with 9 bases between. The CDR3 sequence is 12 residues long. Germline-derived CDR1 and CDR2 are SQVTM and ANQGSEA. This CDR3 is CSVVRGDYGYTF. CDR3 in DNA: TGCAGCGTTGTACGGGGGGACTATGGCTACACCTTC. Full variable domain (outside the CDR3, taken from reference TRBV29-1 and TRBJ1-2): SAVISQKPSRDICQRGTSLTIQCQVDSQVTMMFWYRQQPGQSLTLIATANQGSEATYESGFVIDKFPISRPNLTFSTLTVSNMSPEDSSIYLCSVVRGDYGYTFGSGTRLTVV.

The V call is TRBV4-1, the J call TRBJ2-4; D perhaps matches TRBD2 (6 bases). V was clipped by 4 bases and J by 3 bases, with 13 bases between them. Germline-derived CDR1 and CDR2 are MGHRA and YSYEKL. CDR3 length: 15 amino acids. DNA of the CDR3: TGCGCCAGCAGCCGGCCTAGCGCGGTCAAAAACATTCAGTACTTC. It encodes CASSRPSAVKNIQYF.

The CDR3 is CASSEYRLDYGYTF. CDR3 nucleotide sequence: TGTGCCAGCAGTGAATACAGGCTGGACTATGGCTACACCTTC. The V call is TRBV6-1, the J call TRBJ1-2; TRBD1 is a possible D gene (5 bases). The CDR3 totals 14 residues. The germline V gene has CDR1 MNHNS and CDR2 SASEGT. The V gene lost 2 bases and the J gene lost 3 bases, with 10 bases spanning the gap.

The chain has TRBV6-6 and TRBJ1-5; D uncertain. The CDR3 is 15 amino acids. The germline V and J ends were trimmed by 2 bases and 2 bases, with 10 bases remaining between them. The germline V gene has CDR1 MNHNY and CDR2 SVGAGI (reference sequence). CDR3 sequence reads: CASSYGSEGNQPQHF. In nucleotides, the CDR3 is TGTGCCAGCAGTTACGGGTCAGAGGGCAATCAGCCCCAGCATTTT.

This clone was counted once. V gene TRBV7-8 combines with J gene TRBJ1-2; D perhaps matches TRBD1 (5 bases). Germline loops: CDR1 SGHVS, CDR2 FQNEAQ. V gave up 2 bases and J gave up 7 bases, with 8 bases separating them. The CDR3 covers 12 residues. CDR3 nucleotides: TGTGCCAGCAGCTTACAGGGCAGTGGCTACACCTTC. Translating it yields CASSLQGSGYTF.